Listed below are T cell receptor beta chains from one sample, sequenced in a study of T-cell reconstitution after alpha-beta-depleted transplantation in children. TCRdb used MiXCR to reprocess the PCR reads, holding one entry per CDR3 protein. The sample lists around 450,000 distinct CDR3 sequences, around 46% occurring once. Sample: PBMCs, taken before TCRalphabeta/CD19-depleted stem cell transplant. Source of these receptors: a girl aged 2 to 9 with aplastic anemia, due to receive a stem cell transplant. The CDR3 runs from the conserved cysteine through the conserved F or W. Each record gives: J gene, D gene, CDR3 length, clone size, V gene, CDR3 protein, CDR3 DNA. D genes are given only for firm matches. A row's size may be missing; if present it is once, few, many or a size class.

TRBJ2-7 TRBD2 12 NA TRBV7-2 CASRGGDYEQYF TGTGCCAGCAGGGGGGGGGACTACGAGCAGTACTTC
TRBJ1-5 TRBD1 14 NA TRBV20-1 CSARGGTGSQPQHF TGCAGTGCTAGGGGCGGGACAGGGAGTCAGCCCCAGCATTTT
TRBJ2-7 TRBD2 17 few TRBV20-1 CSARDPQTSGKTYEQYF TGCAGTGCTAGAGATCCCCAGACTAGCGGGAAGACCTACGAGCAGTACTTC
TRBJ2-7 NA 14 many TRBV20-1 CSARDRQGSYEQYF TGCAGTGCTAGAGATCGGCAGGGATCCTACGAGCAGTACTTC
TRBJ1-3 TRBD1 17 NA TRBV28 CATHGTPGGRGGNTIYF TGTGCCACTCACGGTACTCCAGGGGGTCGAGGAGGAAACACCATATATTTT
TRBJ2-7 NA 13 many TRBV20-1 CSARGSMTYEQYF TGCAGTGCTAGGGGGAGTATGACCTACGAGCAGTACTTC
TRBJ2-1 TRBD2 11 NA TRBV7-3 CASSSAGEQFF TGTGCCAGCAGCTCAGCGGGAGAGCAGTTCTTC
TRBJ2-5 TRBD2 15 NA TRBV24-1 CATSDSREGRETQYF TGTGCCACCAGTGATTCCCGGGAGGGTAGAGAGACCCAGTACTTC
TRBJ2-7 TRBD2 17 NA TRBV7-6 CASSLRPPGRVVGEQYF TGTGCCAGCAGCTTACGTCCCCCCGGGAGGGTGGTAGGCGAGCAGTACTTC
TRBJ2-5 NA 11 NA TRBV28 CASGWEETQYF TGTGCCAGCGGCTGGGAAGAGACCCAGTACTTC
TRBJ2-3 TRBD2 14 NA TRBV2 CASSGLASTDTQYF TGTGCCAGCAGTGGACTAGCGAGCACAGATACGCAGTATTTT
TRBJ2-1 NA 12 NA TRBV9 CASSVGGPEQFF TGTGCCAGCAGCGTGGGGGGCCCTGAGCAGTTCTTC
TRBJ2-1 TRBD2 14 NA TRBV24-1 CATSSSGGTVEQFF TGTGCCACCAGTTCCAGCGGGGGAACGGTTGAGCAGTTCTTC
TRBJ1-5 TRBD1 14 NA TRBV20-1 CSARPGQGNQPQHF TGCAGTGCTAGGCCGGGACAGGGCAATCAGCCCCAGCATTTT
TRBJ1-3 NA 15 few TRBV7-9 CASSLVQGPGNTIYF TGTGCCAGCAGCTTAGTACAGGGACCGGGAAACACCATATATTTT
TRBJ2-5 NA 14 many TRBV12-3/TRBV12-4 CASSKREIQETQYF TGTGCCAGCAGTAAACGGGAGATCCAAGAGACCCAGTACTTC
TRBJ2-3 TRBD2 15 many TRBV20-1 CSARRTSGVTDTQYF TGCAGTGCTCGCAGGACTAGCGGGGTCACAGATACGCAGTATTTT
TRBJ1-4 NA 14 few TRBV27 CASSLQGGNEKLFF TGTGCCAGCAGTTTACAGGGAGGGAATGAAAAACTGTTTTTT
TRBJ1-5 NA 16 few TRBV7-2 CASRPIGGVSNQPQHF TGTGCCAGCAGACCAATTGGGGGGGTTAGCAATCAGCCCCAGCATTTT
TRBJ2-2 NA 18 many TRBV11-1 CASSGSQRGTQFIGELFF TGTGCCAGCAGCGGTTCTCAGAGGGGGACCCAGTTTATCGGGGAGCTGTTTTTT
TRBJ2-3 TRBD1 14 few TRBV12-3/TRBV12-4 CASSVDRGRDTQYF TGTGCCAGCAGTGTGGACAGGGGGCGGGATACGCAGTATTTT
TRBJ1-3 NA 14 once TRBV20-1 CSAQARRGIDTIYF TGCAGTGCCCAAGCCCGGCGGGGGATAGACACCATATATTTT
TRBJ2-3 NA 11 NA TRBV20-1 CSRASADTQYF TGCAGCCGCGCTTCAGCGGATACGCAGTATTTT
TRBJ2-2 TRBD1 14 NA TRBV12-3/TRBV12-4 CASSSQGISGELFF TGTGCCAGCAGTTCACAGGGGATCAGCGGGGAGCTGTTTTTT
TRBJ1-5 TRBD1 15 NA TRBV20-1 CSASTGGLSNQPQHF TGCAGTGCTTCGACAGGGGGCTTGAGCAATCAGCCCCAGCATTTT
TRBJ1-5 NA 15 many TRBV6-2/TRBV6-3 CASSFAGGGNQPQHF TGTGCCAGCAGTTTCGCGGGGGGAGGCAATCAGCCCCAGCATTTT
TRBJ2-1 TRBD2 15 NA TRBV20-1 CSASNIAGGFDEQFF TGCAGTGCTAGTAATATCGCGGGGGGGTTCGATGAGCAGTTCTTC
TRBJ2-1 TRBD2 16 NA TRBV7-6 CASSQSGRAPFLEQFF TGTGCCAGCAGCCAAAGCGGGAGGGCCCCATTCCTGGAGCAGTTCTTC
TRBJ2-5 TRBD2 15 many TRBV30 CAWSGGGAQVETQYF TGTGCCTGGAGCGGGGGAGGGGCGCAAGTTGAGACCCAGTACTTC
TRBJ1-2 NA 14 NA TRBV7-9 CASSSVTGLDGYTF TGTGCCAGCAGCAGTGTCACTGGTTTGGATGGCTACACCTTC
TRBJ2-5 TRBD2 16 NA TRBV19 CASRFQGSGGQETQYF TGTGCCAGTAGATTCCAAGGGAGCGGGGGTCAAGAGACCCAGTACTTC